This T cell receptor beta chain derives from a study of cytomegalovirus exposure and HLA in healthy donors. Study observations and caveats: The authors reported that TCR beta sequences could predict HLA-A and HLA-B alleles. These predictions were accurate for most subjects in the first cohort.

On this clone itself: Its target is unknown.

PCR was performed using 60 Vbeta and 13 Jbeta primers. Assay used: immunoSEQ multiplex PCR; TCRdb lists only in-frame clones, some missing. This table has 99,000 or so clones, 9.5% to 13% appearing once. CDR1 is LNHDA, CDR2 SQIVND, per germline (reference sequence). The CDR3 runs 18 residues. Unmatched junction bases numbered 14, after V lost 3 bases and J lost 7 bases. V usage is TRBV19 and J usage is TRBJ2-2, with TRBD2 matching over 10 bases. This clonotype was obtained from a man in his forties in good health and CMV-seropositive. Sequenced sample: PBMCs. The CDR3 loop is CASSMRLAGEVRDGELFF. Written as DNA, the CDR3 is TGTGCCAGTAGTATGCGGCTAGCGGGAGAGGTTCGGGACGGGGAGCTGTTTTTT.